Here is one T cell receptor beta chain with its context. Trimming removed 4 bases at V and 4 bases at J, with 8 bases between. Germline V lookup: CDR1 MNHEY, CDR2 SMNVEV (reference sequence). The CDR3 spans 13 residues. The entry originates in a study of blood T cell repertoires in COVID-19. Study-level information: PBMCs, B-cell-depleted T cells, or T cells provided the cDNA or gDNA that made up the material.

TCRdb's copy holds only in-frame clones and misses some; the assay was immunoSEQ multiplex PCR. The data hold roughly 97,000 clones, with approximately 84% observed a single time. The clonotype originates from a man between 60 and 75 years old with acute or convalescent COVID-19. The rearrangement links TRBV27 to TRBJ2-4; D is uncertain. The sample taken for sequencing was peripheral blood. Here the CDR3 DNA reads TGTGCCAGCAGTTACACTATAAAAAACATTCAGTACTTC. It encodes CASSYTIKNIQYF.